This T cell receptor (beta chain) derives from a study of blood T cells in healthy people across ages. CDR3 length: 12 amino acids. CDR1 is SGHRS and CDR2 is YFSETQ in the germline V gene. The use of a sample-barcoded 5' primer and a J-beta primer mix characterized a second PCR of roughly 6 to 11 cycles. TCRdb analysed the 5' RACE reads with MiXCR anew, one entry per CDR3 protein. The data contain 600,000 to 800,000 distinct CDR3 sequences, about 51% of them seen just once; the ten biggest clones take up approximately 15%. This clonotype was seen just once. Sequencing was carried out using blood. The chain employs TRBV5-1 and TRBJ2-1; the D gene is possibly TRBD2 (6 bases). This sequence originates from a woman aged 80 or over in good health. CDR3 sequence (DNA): TGCGCTTCGGCGGACTACTACAATGAGCAGTTCTTC. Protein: CASADYYNEQFF.